This entry describes one TCR beta chain. Profiling relied on immunoSEQ multiplex PCR, and the TCRdb table lists in-frame clones only, not all of them. In the table there are 50,000 or so clones, approximately 90% of which are singletons. This sample was included in a study of T cell changes during pregnancy in multiple sclerosis. Looked up from germline, CDR1 is MNHEY and CDR2 is SMNVEV (reference sequence). There are 13 residues in the CDR3. Trimming cost V 1 base and J 6 bases, with 6 bases left between them. The source was CD4+ T cells from peripheral blood mononuclear cells, collected before pregnancy. This TCR was recovered from a female donor with multiple sclerosis, enrolled in a pregnancy study. The genes are TRBV27 and TRBJ2-2; D is unclear. CDR3 region: CASSLLTSGELFF. CDR3 bases: TGTGCCAGCAGTTTATTGACTTCCGGGGAGCTGTTTTTT.